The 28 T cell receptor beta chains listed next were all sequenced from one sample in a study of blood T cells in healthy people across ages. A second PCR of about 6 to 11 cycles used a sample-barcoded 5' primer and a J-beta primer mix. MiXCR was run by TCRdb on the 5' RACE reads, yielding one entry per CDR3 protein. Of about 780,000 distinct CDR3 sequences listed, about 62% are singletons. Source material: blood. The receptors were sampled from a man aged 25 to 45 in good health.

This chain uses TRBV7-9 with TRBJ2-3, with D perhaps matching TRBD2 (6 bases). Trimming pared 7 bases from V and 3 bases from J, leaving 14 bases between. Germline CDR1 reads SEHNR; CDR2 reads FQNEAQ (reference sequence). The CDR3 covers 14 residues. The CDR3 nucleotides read TGTGCCAGCAAGACCCTTCGGGGGACAGATACGCAGTATTTT. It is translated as CASKTLRGTDTQYF.

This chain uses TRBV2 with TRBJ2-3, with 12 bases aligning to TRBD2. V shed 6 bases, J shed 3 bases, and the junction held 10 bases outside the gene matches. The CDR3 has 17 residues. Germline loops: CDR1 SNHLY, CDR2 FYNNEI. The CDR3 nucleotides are TGTGCCAGCAGGAACGGACTAGCGGGGTTATTGACAGATACGCAGTATTTT. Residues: CASRNGLAGLLTDTQYF.

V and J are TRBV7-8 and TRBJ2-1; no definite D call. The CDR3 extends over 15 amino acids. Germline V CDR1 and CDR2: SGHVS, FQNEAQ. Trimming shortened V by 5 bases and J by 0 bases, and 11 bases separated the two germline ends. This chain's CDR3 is CASSPQTISYNEQFF. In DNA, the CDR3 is TGTGCCAGCAGCCCTCAGACAATCTCCTACAATGAGCAGTTCTTC.

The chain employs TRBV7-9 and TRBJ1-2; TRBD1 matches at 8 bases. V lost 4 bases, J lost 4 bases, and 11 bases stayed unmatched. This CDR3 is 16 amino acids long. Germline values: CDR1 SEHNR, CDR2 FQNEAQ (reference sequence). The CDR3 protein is CASSSGQGLQSYGYTF. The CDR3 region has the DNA TGTGCCAGCAGCTCCGGACAGGGCTTGCAATCCTATGGCTACACCTTC.

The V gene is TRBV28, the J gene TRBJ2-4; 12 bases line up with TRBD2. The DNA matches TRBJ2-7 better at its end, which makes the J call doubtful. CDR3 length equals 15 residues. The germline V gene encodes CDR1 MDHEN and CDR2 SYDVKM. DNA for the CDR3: TGTGCCAGCAGGTCTAGCGGGGGGGCTCTCTACGAGCAGTACTTC. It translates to CASRSSGGALYEQYF.

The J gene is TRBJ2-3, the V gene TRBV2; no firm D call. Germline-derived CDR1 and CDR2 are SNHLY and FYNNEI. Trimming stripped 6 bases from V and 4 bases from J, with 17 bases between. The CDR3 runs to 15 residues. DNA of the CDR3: TGTGCCAGCAGGAATCGGCCCTGGGCCCCAGATACGCAGTATTTT. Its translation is CASRNRPWAPDTQYF.

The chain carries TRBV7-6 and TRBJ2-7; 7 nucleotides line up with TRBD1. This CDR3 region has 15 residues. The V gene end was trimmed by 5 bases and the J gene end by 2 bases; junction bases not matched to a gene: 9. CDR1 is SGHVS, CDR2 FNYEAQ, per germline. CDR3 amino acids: CASSTGTVSPYEQYF. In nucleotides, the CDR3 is TGTGCCAGCAGCACCGGGACAGTTTCGCCCTACGAGCAGTACTTC. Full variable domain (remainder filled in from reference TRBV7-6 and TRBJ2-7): GAGVSQSPRYKVTKRGQDVALRCDPISGHVSLYWYRQALGQGPEFLTYFNYEAQQDKSGLPNDRFSAERPEGSISTLTIQRTEQRDSAMYRCASSTGTVSPYEQYFGPGTRLTVT.

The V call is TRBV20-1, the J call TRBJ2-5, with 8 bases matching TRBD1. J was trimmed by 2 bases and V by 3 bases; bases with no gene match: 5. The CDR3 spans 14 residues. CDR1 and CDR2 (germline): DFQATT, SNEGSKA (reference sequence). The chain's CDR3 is CSASRQGIQETQYF. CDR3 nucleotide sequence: TGCAGTGCTAGCAGACAGGGGATTCAAGAGACCCAGTACTTC.

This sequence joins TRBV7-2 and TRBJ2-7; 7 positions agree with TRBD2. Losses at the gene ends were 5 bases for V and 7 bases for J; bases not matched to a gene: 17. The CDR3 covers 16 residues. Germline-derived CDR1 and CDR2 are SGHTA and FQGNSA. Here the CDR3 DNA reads TGTGCCAGCAGCCCAACTAGCGACCCCTCCTACAATGAGCAGTACTTC. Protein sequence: CASSPTSDPSYNEQYF. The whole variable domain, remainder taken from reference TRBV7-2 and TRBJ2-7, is GAGVSQSPSNKVTEKGKDVELRCDPISGHTALYWYRQSLGQGLEFLIYFQGNSAPDKSGLPSDRFSAERTGGSVSTLTIQRTQQEDSAVYLCASSPTSDPSYNEQYFGPGTRLTVT.

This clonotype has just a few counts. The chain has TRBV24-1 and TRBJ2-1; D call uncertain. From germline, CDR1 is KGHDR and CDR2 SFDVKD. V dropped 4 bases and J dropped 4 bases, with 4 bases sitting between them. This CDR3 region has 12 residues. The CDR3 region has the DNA TGTGCCACCAGTGAGCCGTACAATGAGCAGTTCTTC. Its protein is CATSEPYNEQFF.

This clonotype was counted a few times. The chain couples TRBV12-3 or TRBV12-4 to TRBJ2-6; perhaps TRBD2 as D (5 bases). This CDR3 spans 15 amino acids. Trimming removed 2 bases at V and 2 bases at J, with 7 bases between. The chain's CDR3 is CASSLWGAGANVLTF. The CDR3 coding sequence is TGTGCCAGCAGTTTATGGGGAGCTGGGGCCAACGTCCTGACTTTC.

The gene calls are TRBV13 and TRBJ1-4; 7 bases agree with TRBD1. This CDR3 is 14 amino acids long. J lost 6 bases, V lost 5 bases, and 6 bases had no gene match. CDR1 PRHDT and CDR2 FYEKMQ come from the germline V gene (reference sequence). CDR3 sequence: CASSPSRGDEKLFF. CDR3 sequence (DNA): TGTGCCAGCAGCCCGAGCAGGGGGGATGAAAAACTGTTTTTT.

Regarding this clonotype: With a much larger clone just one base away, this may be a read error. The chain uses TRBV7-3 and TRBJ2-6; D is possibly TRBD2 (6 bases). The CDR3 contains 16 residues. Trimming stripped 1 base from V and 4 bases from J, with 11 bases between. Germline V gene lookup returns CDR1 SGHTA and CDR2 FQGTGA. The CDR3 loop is CASSLMAGNGANVLTF. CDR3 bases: TGTGCCAGCAGCTTAATGGCGGGAAACGGGGCCAACGTCCTGACTTTC.

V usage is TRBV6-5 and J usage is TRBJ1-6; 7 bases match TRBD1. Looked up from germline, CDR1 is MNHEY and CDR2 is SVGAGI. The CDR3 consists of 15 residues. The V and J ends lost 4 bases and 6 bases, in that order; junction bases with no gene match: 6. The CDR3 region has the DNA TGTGCCAGCAGTTGGGACGGGACAGCTAATTCACCCCTCCACTTT. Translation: CASSWDGTANSPLHF.

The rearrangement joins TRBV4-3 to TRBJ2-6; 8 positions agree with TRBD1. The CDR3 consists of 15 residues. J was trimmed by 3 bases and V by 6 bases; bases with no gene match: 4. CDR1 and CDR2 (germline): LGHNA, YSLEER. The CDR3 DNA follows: TGCGCCAGCAGAGACAGGGGAAGTGGGGCCAACGTCCTGACTTTC. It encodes CASRDRGSGANVLTF.

The CDR3 region is CASSPRQGVSRDGYTF. The CDR3 coding sequence is TGTGCCAGCAGTCCCCGGCAGGGGGTGAGTCGGGATGGCTACACCTTC. The rearrangement links TRBV27 to TRBJ1-2; 7 bases line up with TRBD1. CDR3 size: 16 residues. Germline loops: CDR1 MNHEY, CDR2 SMNVEV (reference sequence). V gave up 5 bases and J gave up 6 bases; unmatched junction bases: 15.

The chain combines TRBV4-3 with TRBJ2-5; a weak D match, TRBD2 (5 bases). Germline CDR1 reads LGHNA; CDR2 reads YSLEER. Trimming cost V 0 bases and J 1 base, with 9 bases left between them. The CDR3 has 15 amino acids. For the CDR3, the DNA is TGCGCCAGCAGCCAAGATATGACTACCCAAGAGACCCAGTACTTC. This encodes CASSQDMTTQETQYF.

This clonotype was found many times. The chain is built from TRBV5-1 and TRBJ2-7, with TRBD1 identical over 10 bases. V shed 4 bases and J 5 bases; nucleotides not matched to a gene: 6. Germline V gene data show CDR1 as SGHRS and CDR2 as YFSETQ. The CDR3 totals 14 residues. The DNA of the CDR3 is TGCGCCAGCAGCACCCAGACAGGGGGCAACGAGCAGTACTTC. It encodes CASSTQTGGNEQYF. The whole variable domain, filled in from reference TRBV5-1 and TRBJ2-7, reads KAGVTQTPRYLIKTRGQQVTLSCSPISGHRSVSWYQQTPGQGLQFLFEYFSETQRNKGNFPGRFSGRQFSNSRSEMNVSTLELGDSALYLCASSTQTGGNEQYFGPGTRLTVT.

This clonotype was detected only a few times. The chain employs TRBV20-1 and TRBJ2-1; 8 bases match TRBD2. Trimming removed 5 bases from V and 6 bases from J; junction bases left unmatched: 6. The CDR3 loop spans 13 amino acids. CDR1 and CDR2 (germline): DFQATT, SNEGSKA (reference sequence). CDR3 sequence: CSARLALGNEQFF. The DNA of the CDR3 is TGCAGTGCTCGACTAGCGCTGGGCAATGAGCAGTTCTTC.

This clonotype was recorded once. The CDR3 spells CASSEGVSAFF. The CDR3, as DNA: TGTGCCAGCAGCGAGGGGGTGTCTGCTTTCTTT. This chain connects TRBV3-1 to TRBJ1-1; possible D gene TRBD1, 6 bases. Trimming removed 5 bases at V and 11 bases at J, with 12 bases between. This CDR3 is built from 11 residues. Germline loops: CDR1 LGHDT, CDR2 YNNKEL (reference sequence).

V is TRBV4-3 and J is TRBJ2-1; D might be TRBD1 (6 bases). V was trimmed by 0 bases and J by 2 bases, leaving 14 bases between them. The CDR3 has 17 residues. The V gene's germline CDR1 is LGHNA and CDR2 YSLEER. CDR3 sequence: CASSQDDRGITYNEQFF. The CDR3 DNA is TGCGCCAGCAGCCAAGATGATAGGGGGATAACCTACAATGAGCAGTTCTTC.

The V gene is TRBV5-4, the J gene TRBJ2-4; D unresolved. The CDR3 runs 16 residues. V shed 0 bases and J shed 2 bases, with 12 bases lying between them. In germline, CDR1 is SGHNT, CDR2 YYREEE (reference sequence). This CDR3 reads CASSLEGVRSKNIQYF. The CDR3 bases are TGTGCCAGCAGCTTGGAGGGTGTCCGCTCCAAAAACATTCAGTACTTC.

The CDR3 DNA sequence: TGTGCCAGCGGGACAGGGGGCGCAGTGAATTCACCCCTCCACTTT. Protein sequence: CASGTGGAVNSPLHF. The rearrangement links TRBV6-5 to TRBJ1-6; 12 bases are a match to TRBD1. Germline V lookup: CDR1 MNHEY, CDR2 SVGAGI. Germline trimming cut 8 bases from V and 7 bases from J; bases unmatched to any gene: 6. This CDR3 has 15 residues.

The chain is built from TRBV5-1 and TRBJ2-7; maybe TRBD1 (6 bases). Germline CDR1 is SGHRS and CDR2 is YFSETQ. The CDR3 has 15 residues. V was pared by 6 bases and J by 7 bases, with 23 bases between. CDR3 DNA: TGCGCCAGCAACGCCAGGGGTATCCCCTACAATGAGCAGTACTTC. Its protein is CASNARGIPYNEQYF.

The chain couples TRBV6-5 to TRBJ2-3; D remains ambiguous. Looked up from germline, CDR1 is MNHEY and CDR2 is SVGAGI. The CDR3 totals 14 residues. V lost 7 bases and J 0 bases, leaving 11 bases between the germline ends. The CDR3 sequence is CASTPTASTDTQYF. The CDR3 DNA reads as TGTGCCAGCACCCCGACGGCTAGCACAGATACGCAGTATTTT.

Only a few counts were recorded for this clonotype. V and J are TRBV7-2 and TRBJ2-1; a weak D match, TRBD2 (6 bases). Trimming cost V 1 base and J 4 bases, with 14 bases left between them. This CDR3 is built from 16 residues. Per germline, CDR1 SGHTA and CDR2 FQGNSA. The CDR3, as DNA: TGTGCCAGCAGCTTAGTTTCGGCGGGGTCATACAATGAGCAGTTCTTC. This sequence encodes CASSLVSAGSYNEQFF.

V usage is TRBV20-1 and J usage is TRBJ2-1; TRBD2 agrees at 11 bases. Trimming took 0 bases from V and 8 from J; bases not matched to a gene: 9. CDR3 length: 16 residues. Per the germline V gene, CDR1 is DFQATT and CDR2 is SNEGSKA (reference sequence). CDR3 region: CSARDLTSGVLDEQFF. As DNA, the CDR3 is TGCAGTGCTAGAGATCTGACTAGCGGGGTTTTGGATGAGCAGTTCTTC.

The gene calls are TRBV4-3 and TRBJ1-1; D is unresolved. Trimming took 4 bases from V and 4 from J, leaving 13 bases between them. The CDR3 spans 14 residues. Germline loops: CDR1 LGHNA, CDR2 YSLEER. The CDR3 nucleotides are TGCGCCAGCAGCCCCCTGGGCAGATTCACTGAAGCTTTCTTT. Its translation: CASSPLGRFTEAFF.